This paragraph reports one TCR beta chain. This clone was recorded only once. This clone's antigen is unknown. One base away there is no much larger clone; base qualities are not given. These data belong to a study of blood T cell repertoires in COVID-19 (dated by TCRdb to about 2020). Regarding the complete study: Collaborator samples came from the United States, Italy and Spain and covered acute and convalescent phases of COVID-19. The dataset comprised deeply sampled blood TCRbeta repertoires from subjects exposed to, actively infected with, or recovered from COVID-19. Nearly every sample came with metadata listing a de-identified subject ID, COVID-19 status, age in years and sex. The prospective study material was composed of cDNA or gDNA derived from T cells, B-cell-depleted T cells, or PBMCs. HLA class I and class II types, where available, came from metadata supplied by the sample provider rather than from assay-based typing. Samples came from the ongoing ImmuneRACE study (first 160 participants) plus 1,254 subjects from 6 global collaborators. The repertoires were released in a freely available public database intended as a resource for research on the immune response to SARS-CoV-2. Study-level results and caveats: How much clinical and demographic metadata was included differed by source and by participant, and the metadata was provided uncurated.

One collaborating source in Seattle enrolled patients during active infection and followed them longitudinally through the course of disease. The collaborating institutions used their own protocols to collect whole blood in K2EDTA tubes. For TCRbeta analysis, collaborators shipped samples as frozen whole blood, isolated PBMCs, or DNA extracted from either of those sample types. TCRbeta CDR3 regions were amplified from genomic DNA by means of the immunoSEQ Assay, a bias-controlled multiplex PCR. Processing in the source paper ran as follows. The number of nucleated cells in each sample was estimated by amplification of reference gene primers within the assay. To quantify the absolute abundance of each unique TCRbeta CDR3 rearrangement, sequence reads were collapsed and filtered. For each sample, productive Simpson clonality was calculated as the square root of Simpson's diversity index over productive rearrangements. TCRdb carries this immuneACCESS record with in-frame sequences only. Its versions omit some clonotypes, under half of them owing to an unresolved V gene in the studies checked, with the rest unexplained. The V and J calls and clone size are taken from that table; D and trimming were inferred from the DNA. The sample records 89,000 or so clones, 70% to 90% of which are singletons. Jointly, the top ten make up 2.7% of the sample.

Trimming removed 6 bases from V and 5 bases from J, leaving 14 bases between the germline ends. Reading from cysteine to phenylalanine, the CDR3 counts 14 amino acids. The kept DNA is CDR3 alone, 42 bases in frame from the first base. According to the germline V gene, CDR1 reads KGHSH and CDR2 reads LQKENI. Material: peripheral blood. This clonotype originated in a man aged 50 to 60 with COVID-19, enrolled during active disease. Recombination connected TRBV18 to TRBJ1-5; TRBD1 could be the D gene, as 6 bases match. The sequenced DNA is TGTGCCAGCTCCCAGGCTGGGGGCGATCAGCCCCAGCATTTT. It is translated as CASSQAGGDQPQHF.